This T cell receptor (beta chain) was documented in a study of T-cell reconstitution after alpha-beta-depleted transplantation in children (dated by TCRdb to about 2016). Concerning the study at large: Using TCR repertoire profiling, the study followed T-cell immune reconstitution in a quantitative way in children after TCRalphabeta/CD19-depleted allogeneic hematopoietic cell transplantation.

Including cysteine and phenylalanine, the CDR3 has 13 amino acids. Only the CDR3 DNA stays, 39 bases, in frame from base 1. CDR1 SQVTM and CDR2 ANQGSEA are derived from the germline V gene. V was cut back by 6 bases and J by 2 bases, leaving a gap of 12 bases between them. The receptor library was made with PCR. TCRdb shows the sequencer as Illumina HiSeq 2500. Molecular barcoding was employed in the preparation of TCR libraries, with unique molecular identifiers being used to normalize TCRbeta repertoire quantification. TCRdb trimmed public reads at Q25 via fastp, called clones via MiXCR and kept in-frame beta chains. Entries that share a CDR3 protein sequence are merged under the most common genes and DNA. Present in this sample are about 270,000 distinct CDR3 sequences, roughly 9.5% of which were seen just once. Roughly a tenth of the sample goes to the ten largest clones. This clonotype showed up just a few times. No antigen is known for it. No per-base quality is available; no much larger clone lies one base away.

The sample consisted of PBMCs from the stem cell graft donor, taken from the stem cell graft. The chain is made from TRBV29-1 and TRBJ2-3, with the D call perhaps TRBD1 or TRBD2, as 6 bases match in each case. This TCR was sampled from a human donor who donated a stem cell graft to a child with SCID. CDR3 protein: CSVPGGFTDTQYF. The DNA sequence follows: TGCAGCGTCCCCGGGGGCTTCACAGATACGCAGTATTTT.